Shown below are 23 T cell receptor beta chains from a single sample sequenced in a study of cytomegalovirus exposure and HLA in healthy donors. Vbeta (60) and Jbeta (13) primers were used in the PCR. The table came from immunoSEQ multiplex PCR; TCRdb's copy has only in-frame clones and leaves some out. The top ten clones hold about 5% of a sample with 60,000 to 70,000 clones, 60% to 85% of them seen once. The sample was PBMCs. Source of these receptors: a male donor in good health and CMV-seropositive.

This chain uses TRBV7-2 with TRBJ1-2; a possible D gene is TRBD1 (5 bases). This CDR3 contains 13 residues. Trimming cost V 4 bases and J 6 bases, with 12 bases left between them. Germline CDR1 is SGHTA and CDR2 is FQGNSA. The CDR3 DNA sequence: TGTGCCAGCAGCTCCTTAACGGGGGATGGCTACACCTTC. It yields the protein CASSSLTGDGYTF.

CDR3 protein: CASSQTQGNYGYTF. The CDR3 nucleotides are TGTGCCAGCAGTCAAACTCAGGGAAACTATGGCTACACCTTC. The chain employs TRBV7-9 and TRBJ1-2; D perhaps matches TRBD1 (5 bases). Per the germline V gene, CDR1 is SEHNR and CDR2 is FQNEAQ (reference sequence). Between the trimmed V and J ends, which lost 6 bases and 2 bases, there was a span of 13 bases. This CDR3 region has 14 residues.

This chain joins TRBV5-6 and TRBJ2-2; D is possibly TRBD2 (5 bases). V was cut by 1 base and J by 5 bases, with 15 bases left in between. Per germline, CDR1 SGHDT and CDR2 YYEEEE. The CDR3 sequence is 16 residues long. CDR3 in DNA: TGTGCCAGCAGCTTGTTCGGCACCTCGGGGACCGGGGAGCTGTTTTTT. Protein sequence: CASSLFGTSGTGELFF.

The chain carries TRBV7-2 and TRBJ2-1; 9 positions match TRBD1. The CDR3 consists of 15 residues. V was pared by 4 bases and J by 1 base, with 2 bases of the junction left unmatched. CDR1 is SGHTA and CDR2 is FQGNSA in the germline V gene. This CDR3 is CASSSDRGSYNEQFF. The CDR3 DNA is TGTGCCAGCAGCTCCGACAGGGGGTCCTACAATGAGCAGTTCTTC.

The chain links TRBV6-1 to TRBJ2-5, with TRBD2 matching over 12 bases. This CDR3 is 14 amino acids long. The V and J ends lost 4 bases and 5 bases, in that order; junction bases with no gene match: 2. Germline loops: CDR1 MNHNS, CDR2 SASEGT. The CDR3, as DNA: TGTGCCAGCAGTGGTACTAGCGGGGGGGAGACCCAGTACTTC. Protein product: CASSGTSGGETQYF.

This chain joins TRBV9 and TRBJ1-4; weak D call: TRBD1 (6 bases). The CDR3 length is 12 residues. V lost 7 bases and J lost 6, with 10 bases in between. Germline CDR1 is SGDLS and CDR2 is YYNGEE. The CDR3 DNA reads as TGTGCCAGCGCGGCAGGGGATGAAAAACTGTTTTTT. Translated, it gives CASAAGDEKLFF.

In DNA form, the CDR3 reads TGTGCCAGCAGTCCCCGGGGTAGCGGTAACGGGGAGCTGTTTTTT. Protein: CASSPRGSGNGELFF. The rearrangement uses TRBV6-5 and TRBJ2-2, with a tentative D call TRBD2 (6 bases). CDR3 size: 15 residues. From germline, CDR1 is MNHEY and CDR2 SVGAGI. With 5 bases removed from V and 7 bases from J, the gap between germline ends came to 17 bases.

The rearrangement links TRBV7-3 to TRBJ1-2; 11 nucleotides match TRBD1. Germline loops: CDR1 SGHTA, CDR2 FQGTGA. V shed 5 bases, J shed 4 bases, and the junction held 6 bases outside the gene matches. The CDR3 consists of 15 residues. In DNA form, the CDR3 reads TGTGCCAGCAGCCAACCCGGGACAGGGGGCTATGGCTACACCTTC. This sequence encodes CASSQPGTGGYGYTF.

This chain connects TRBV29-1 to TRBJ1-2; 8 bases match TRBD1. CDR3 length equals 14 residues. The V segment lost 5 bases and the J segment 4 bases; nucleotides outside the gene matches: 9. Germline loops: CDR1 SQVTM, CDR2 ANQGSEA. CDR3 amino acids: CSVTKGTGPYGYTF. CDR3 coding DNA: TGCAGCGTTACAAAGGGGACAGGACCCTATGGCTACACCTTC. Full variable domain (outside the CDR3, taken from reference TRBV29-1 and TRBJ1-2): SAVISQKPSRDICQRGTSLTIQCQVDSQVTMMFWYRQQPGQSLTLIATANQGSEATYESGFVIDKFPISRPNLTFSTLTVSNMSPEDSSIYLCSVTKGTGPYGYTFGSGTRLTVV.

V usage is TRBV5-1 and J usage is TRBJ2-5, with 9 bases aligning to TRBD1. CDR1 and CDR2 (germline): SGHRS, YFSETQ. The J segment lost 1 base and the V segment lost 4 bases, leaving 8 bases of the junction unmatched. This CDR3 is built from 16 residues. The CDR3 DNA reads TGCGCCAGCAGCCCGGGACAGGGAGGATTCCAAGAGACCCAGTACTTC. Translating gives CASSPGQGGFQETQYF.

The CDR3 reads CASSVASTSYEQYF. In DNA form, the CDR3 reads TGTGCCAGCAGCGTAGCCAGTACCTCCTACGAGCAGTACTTC. The chain employs TRBV9 and TRBJ2-7, with D hard to call. CDR1 and CDR2 from the germline V gene are SGDLS and YYNGEE. V was trimmed by 0 bases and J by 0 bases, leaving 7 bases between them. The CDR3 covers 14 residues.

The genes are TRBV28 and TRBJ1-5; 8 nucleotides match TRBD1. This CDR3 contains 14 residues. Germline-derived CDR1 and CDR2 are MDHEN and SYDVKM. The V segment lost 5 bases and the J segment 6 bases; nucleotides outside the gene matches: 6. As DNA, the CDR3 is TGTGCCAGCAGTCCGCCCGGACAGGGTCAGCCCCAGCATTTT. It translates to CASSPPGQGQPQHF. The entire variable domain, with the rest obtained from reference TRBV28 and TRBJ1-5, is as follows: DVKVTQSSRYLVKRTGEKVFLECVQDMDHENMFWYRQDPGLGLRLIYFSYDVKMKEKGDIPEGYSVSREKKERFSLILESASTNQTSMYLCASSPPGQGQPQHFGDGTRLSIL.

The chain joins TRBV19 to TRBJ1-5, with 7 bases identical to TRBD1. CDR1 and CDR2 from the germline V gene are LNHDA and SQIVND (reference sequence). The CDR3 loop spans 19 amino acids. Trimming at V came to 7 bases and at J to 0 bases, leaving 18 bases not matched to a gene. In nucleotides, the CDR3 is TGTGCCAGTATAATGATGGCAGGGGGTTTTTCCTATAGCAATCAGCCCCAGCATTTT. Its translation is CASIMMAGGFSYSNQPQHF.

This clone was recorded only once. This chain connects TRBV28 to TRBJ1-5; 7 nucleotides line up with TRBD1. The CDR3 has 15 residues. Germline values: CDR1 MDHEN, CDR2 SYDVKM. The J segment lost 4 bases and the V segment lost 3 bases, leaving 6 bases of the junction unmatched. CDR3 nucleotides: TGTGCCAGCAGTTTGAAGGGGGCGAGGAATCAGCCCCAGCATTTT. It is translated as CASSLKGARNQPQHF. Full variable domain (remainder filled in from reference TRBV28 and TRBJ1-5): DVKVTQSSRYLVKRTGEKVFLECVQDMDHENMFWYRQDPGLGLRLIYFSYDVKMKEKGDIPEGYSVSREKKERFSLILESASTNQTSMYLCASSLKGARNQPQHFGDGTRLSIL.

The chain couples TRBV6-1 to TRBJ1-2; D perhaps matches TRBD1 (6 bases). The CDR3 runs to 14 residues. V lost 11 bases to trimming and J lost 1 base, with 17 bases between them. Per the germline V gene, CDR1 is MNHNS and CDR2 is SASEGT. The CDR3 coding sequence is TGTGCCTCGTCGGTCCGGGACAATAACTATGGCTACACCTTC. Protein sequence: CASSVRDNNYGYTF.

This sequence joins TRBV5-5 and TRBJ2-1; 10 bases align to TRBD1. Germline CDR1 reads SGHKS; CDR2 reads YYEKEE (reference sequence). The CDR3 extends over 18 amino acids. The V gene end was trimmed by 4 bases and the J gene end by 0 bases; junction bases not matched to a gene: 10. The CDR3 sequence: CASSTSGTGVNSYNEQFF. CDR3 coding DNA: TGTGCCAGCAGCACCTCCGGGACAGGGGTTAACTCCTACAATGAGCAGTTCTTC.

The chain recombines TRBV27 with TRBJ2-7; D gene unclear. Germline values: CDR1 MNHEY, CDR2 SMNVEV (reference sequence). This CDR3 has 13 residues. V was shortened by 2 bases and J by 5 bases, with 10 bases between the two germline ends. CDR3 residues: CASSLRFWHEQYF. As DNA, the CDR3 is TGTGCCAGCAGTTTACGCTTCTGGCACGAGCAGTACTTC.

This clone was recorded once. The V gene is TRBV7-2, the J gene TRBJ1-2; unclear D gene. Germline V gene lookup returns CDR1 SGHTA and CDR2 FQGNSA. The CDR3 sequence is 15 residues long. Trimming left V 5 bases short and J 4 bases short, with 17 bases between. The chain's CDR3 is CASSLNKQVGYGYTF. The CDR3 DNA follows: TGTGCCAGCAGCCTGAATAAGCAGGTGGGCTATGGCTACACCTTC.

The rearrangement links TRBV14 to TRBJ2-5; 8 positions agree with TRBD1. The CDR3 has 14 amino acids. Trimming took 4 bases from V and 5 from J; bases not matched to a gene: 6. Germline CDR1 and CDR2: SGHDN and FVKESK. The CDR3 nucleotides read TGTGCCAGCAGCCCGCCAGGGGGCCTCGAGACCCAGTACTTC. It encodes CASSPPGGLETQYF. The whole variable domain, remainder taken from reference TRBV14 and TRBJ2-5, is EAGVTQFPSHSVIEKGQTVTLRCDPISGHDNLYWYRRVMGKEIKFLLHFVKESKQDESGMPNNRFLAERTGGTYSTLKVQPAELEDSGVYFCASSPPGGLETQYFGPGTRLLVL.

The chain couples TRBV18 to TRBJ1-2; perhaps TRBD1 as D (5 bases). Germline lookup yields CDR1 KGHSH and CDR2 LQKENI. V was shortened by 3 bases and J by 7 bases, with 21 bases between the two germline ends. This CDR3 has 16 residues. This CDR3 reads CASSPSSRQNSGGYTF. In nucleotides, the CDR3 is TGTGCCAGCTCACCCTCGTCCCGACAGAATTCGGGTGGCTACACCTTC.

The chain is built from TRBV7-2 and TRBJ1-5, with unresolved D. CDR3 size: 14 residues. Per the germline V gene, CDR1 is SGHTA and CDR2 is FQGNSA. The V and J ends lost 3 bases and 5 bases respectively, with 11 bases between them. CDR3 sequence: CASSLNGGYQPQHF. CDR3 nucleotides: TGTGCCAGCAGCTTGAATGGCGGATATCAGCCCCAGCATTTT.

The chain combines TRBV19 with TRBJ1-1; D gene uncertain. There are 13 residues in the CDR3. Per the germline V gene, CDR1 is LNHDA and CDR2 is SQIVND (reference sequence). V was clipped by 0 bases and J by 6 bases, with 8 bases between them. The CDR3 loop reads CASSIDDQSEAFF. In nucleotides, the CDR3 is TGTGCCAGTAGTATAGATGATCAGTCTGAAGCTTTCTTT. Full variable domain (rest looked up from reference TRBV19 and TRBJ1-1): DGGITQSPKYLFRKEGQNVTLSCEQNLNHDAMYWYRQDPGQGLRLIYYSQIVNDFQKGDIAEGYSVSREKKESFPLTVTSAQKNPTAFYLCASSIDDQSEAFFGQGTRLTVV.

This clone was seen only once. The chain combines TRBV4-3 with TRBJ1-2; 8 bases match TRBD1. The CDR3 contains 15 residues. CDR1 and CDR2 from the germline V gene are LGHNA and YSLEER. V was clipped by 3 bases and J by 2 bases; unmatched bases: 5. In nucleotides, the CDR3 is TGCGCCAGCAGCCAGAGGACAGGGCCGAACTATGGCTACACCTTC. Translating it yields CASSQRTGPNYGYTF.